The present TCR beta chain was sequenced within a study of T cells in Graves' hyperthyroidism and ophthalmopathy. Study-wide findings and caveats: Ophthalmopathy was model-predicted a median roughly six months pre-onset.

In this sample, this clonotype turned up many times. The antigen is unknown. Participants, patients aged 18 to 65, had newly diagnosed hyperthyroidism with a duration under 2 months. TCR beta CDR3 regions were amplified from RNA transcripts. An initial round of RT-PCR targeting the TCR CDR3 relied on the HTBI primer set. TCRdb passed the multiplex PCR reads through MiXCR, listing each CDR3 protein once. This table holds around 380,000 distinct CDR3 sequences, approximately 15% found once. The CDR3 contains 15 residues. Germline CDR1 reads MNHNS; CDR2 reads SASEGT. With 5 bases clipped from V and 0 bases from J, the junction kept 3 bases outside the gene matches.

The J gene is TRBJ1-1, the V gene TRBV6-1, with 10 nucleotides matching TRBD1. The sequenced material came from blood. The receptor's source is a man in his thirties or forties with Graves' hyperthyroidism that later progressed to Graves' ophthalmopathy. CDR3: CASSTGTGVNTEAFF. CDR3 DNA sequence: TGTGCCAGCAGTACCGGGACAGGGGTGAACACTGAAGCTTTCTTT.